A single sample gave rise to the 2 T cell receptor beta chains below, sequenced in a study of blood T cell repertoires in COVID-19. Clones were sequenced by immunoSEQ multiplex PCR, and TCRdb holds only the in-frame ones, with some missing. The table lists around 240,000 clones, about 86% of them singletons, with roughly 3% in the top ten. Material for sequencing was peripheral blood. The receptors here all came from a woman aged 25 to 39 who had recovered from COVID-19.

CDR3 bases: TGTGCCAGCAGCCTCCACGGACAGGGACTGTTTTTT. Translating it yields CASSLHGQGLFF. The rearrangement uses TRBV11-2 and TRBJ1-4; 8 bases map to TRBD1. The CDR3 runs to 12 residues. The V gene end was trimmed by 5 bases and the J gene end by 13 bases; junction bases not matched to a gene: 6. CDR1 is SGHAT, CDR2 FQNNGV, per germline.

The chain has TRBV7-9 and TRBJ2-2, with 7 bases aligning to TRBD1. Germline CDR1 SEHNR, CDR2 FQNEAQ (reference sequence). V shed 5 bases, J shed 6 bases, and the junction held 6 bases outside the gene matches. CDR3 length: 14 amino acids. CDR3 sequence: CASSKTGLAGELFF. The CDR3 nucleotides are TGTGCCAGCAGCAAGACAGGGTTGGCCGGGGAGCTGTTTTTT. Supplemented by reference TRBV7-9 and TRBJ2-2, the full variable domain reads DTGVSQNPRHKITKRGQNVTFRCDPISEHNRLYWYRQTLGQGPEFLTYFQNEAQLEKSRLLSDRFSAERPKGSFSTLEIQRTEQGDSAMYLCASSKTGLAGELFFGEGSRLTVL.